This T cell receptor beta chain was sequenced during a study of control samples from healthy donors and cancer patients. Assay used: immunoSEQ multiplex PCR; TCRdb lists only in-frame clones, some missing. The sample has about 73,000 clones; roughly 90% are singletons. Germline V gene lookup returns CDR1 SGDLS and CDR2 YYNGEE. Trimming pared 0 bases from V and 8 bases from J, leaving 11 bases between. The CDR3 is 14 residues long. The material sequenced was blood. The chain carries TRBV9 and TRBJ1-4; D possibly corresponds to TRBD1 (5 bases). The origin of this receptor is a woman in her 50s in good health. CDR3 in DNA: TGTGCCAGCAGCGTAGAGGTAGGGACCGAAAAACTGTTTTTT. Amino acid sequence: CASSVEVGTEKLFF.